This TCR beta chain comes out of a study of blood T cell repertoires in COVID-19. This table comes from immunoSEQ multiplex PCR, and its TCRdb copy is limited to in-frame clones, with some not included. The table records roughly 55,000 clones, roughly 80% of them present only once. V shed 6 bases and J shed 3 bases, with 11 bases lying between them. CDR1 and CDR2 (germline): SGHTA, FQGTGA. CDR3 length equals 13 residues. This clone was counted a single time. The genes are TRBV7-3 and TRBJ1-1, with D tentatively TRBD1 (5 bases). The sequencing sample was made of peripheral blood. The clonotype originates from a man in his 60s with acute or convalescent COVID-19. CDR3 in DNA: TGTGCCAGCAGTCAGGGTGGTGACACTGAAGCTTTCTTT. Translation: CASSQGGDTEAFF.